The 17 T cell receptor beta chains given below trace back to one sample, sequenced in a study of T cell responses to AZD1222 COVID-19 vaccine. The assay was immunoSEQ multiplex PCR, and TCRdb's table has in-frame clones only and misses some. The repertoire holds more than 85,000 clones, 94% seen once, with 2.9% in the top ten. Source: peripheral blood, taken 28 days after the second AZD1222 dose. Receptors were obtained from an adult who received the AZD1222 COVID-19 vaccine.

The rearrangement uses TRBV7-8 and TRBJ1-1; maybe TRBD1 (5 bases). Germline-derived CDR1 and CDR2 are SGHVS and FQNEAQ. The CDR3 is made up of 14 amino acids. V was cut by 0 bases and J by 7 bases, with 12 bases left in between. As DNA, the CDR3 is TGTGCCAGCAGCTTAGCGCACCGGGACCTTGAAGCTTTCTTT. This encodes CASSLAHRDLEAFF.

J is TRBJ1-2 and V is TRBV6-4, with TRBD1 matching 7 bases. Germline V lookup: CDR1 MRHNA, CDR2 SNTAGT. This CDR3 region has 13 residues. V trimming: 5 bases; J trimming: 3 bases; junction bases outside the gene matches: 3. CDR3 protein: CASSPDRDYGYTF. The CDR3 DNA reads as TGTGCCAGCAGTCCAGACAGGGACTATGGCTACACCTTC.

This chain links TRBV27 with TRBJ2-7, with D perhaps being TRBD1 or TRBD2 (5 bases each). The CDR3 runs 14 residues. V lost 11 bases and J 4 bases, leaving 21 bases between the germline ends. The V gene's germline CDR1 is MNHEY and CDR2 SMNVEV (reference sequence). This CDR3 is CASSFTGLGYEQYF. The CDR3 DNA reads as TGTGCCTCATCATTCACGGGGCTAGGTTACGAGCAGTACTTC.

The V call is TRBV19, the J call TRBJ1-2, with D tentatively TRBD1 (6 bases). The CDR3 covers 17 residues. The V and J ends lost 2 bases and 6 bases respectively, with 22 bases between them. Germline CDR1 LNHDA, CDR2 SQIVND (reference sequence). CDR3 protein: CASSIQAGVVRLDGYTF. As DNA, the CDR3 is TGTGCCAGTAGTATACAGGCAGGGGTGGTACGATTGGATGGCTACACCTTC.

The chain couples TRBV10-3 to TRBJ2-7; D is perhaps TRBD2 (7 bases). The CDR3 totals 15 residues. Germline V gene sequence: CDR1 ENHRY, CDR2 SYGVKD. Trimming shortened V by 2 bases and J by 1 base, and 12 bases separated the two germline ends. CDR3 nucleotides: TGTGCCATCAGTGAGGGGGGGGCCGAATCCTACGAGCAGTACTTC. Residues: CAISEGGAESYEQYF.

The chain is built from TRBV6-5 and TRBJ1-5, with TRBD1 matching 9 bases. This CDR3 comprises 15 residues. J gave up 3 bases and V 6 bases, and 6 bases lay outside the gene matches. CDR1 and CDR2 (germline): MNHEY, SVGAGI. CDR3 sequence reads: CASSYGDRANQPQHF. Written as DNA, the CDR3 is TGTGCCAGCAGCTACGGGGACAGGGCCAATCAGCCCCAGCATTTT.

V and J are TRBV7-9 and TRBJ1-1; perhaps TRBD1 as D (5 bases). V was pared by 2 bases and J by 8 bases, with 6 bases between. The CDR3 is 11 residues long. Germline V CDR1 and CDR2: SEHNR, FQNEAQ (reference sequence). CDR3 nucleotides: TGTGCCAGCAGCTTAAGGGGAGAAGCTTTCTTT. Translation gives CASSLRGEAFF.

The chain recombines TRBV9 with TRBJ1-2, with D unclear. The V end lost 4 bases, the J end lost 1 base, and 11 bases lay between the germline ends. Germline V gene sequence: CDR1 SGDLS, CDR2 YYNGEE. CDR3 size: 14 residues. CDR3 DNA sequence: TGTGCCAGCAGCCCCCCCGAGGGTAACTATGGCTACACCTTC. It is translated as CASSPPEGNYGYTF. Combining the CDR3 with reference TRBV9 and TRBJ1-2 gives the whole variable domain DSGVTQTPKHLITATGQRVTLRCSPRSGDLSVYWYQQSLDQGLQFLIQYYNGEERAKGNILERFSAQQFPDLHSELNLSSLELGDSALYFCASSPPEGNYGYTFGSGTRLTVV.

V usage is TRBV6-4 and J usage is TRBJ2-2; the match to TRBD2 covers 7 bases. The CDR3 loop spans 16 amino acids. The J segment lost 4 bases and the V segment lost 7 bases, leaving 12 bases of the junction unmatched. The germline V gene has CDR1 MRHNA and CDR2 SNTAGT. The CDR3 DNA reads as TGTGCCAGCACTGAGGAAGGCGGGAGTACCACCGGGGAGCTGTTTTTT. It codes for CASTEEGGSTTGELFF.

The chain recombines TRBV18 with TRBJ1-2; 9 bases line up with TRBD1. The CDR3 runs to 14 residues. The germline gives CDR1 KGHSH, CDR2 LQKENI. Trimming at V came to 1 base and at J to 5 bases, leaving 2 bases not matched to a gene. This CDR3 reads CASSPRGTGYGYTF. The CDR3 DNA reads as TGTGCCAGCTCACCACGAGGGACAGGGTATGGCTACACCTTC.

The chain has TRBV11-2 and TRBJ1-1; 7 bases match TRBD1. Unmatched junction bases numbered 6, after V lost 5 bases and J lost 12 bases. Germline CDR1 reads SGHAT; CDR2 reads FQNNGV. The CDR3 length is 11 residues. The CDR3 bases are TGTGCCAGCAGCCAGGACAGGACGACTTTCTTT. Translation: CASSQDRTTFF.

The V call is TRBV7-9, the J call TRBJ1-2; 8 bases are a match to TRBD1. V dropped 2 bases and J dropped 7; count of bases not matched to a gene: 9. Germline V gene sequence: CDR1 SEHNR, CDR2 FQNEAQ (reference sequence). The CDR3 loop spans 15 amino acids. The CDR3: CASSLMADRVGGYTF. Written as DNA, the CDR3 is TGTGCCAGCAGCTTAATGGCGGACAGGGTGGGTGGCTACACCTTC.

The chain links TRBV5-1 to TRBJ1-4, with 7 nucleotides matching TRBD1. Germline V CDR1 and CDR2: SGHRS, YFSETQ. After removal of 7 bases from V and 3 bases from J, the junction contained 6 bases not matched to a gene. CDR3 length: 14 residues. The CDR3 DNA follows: TGCGCCAGCTCACCGGGACAGTCTAATGAAAAACTGTTTTTT. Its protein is CASSPGQSNEKLFF.

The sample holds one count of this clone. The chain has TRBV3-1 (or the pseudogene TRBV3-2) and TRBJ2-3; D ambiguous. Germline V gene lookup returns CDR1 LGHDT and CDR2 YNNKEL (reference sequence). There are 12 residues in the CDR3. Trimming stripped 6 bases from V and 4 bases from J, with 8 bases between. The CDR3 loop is CASSPPADTQYF. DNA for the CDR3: TGTGCCAGCAGTCCCCCGGCAGATACGCAGTATTTT.

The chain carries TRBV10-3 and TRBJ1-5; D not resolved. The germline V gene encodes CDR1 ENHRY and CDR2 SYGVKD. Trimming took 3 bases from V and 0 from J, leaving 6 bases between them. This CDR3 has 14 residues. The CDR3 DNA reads TGTGCCATCAGTGAAGGGTATAGCAATCAGCCCCAGCATTTT. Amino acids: CAISEGYSNQPQHF.

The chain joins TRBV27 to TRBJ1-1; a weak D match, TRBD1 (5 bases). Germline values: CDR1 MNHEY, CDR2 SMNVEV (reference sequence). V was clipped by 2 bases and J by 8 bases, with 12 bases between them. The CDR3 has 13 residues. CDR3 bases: TGTGCCAGCAGTTTACAACAGGAGTTAGAAGCTTTCTTT. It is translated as CASSLQQELEAFF.

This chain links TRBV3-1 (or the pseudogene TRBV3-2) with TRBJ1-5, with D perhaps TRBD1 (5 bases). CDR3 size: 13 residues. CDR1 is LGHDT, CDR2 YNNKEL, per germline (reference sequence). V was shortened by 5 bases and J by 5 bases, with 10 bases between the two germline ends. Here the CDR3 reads CASSTQTDQPQHF. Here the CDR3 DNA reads TGTGCCAGCAGCACCCAGACAGATCAGCCCCAGCATTTT.